A single T cell receptor (beta chain) is shown here with its context. This sample was included in a study of PD-1 blockade in classical Hodgkin lymphoma. Across the whole study: On a schedule of every 2 weeks, patients received nivolumab 3 mg/kg intravenously.

The time point here: cycle 4 day 1 (C4D1), after 5 to 7 weeks of nivolumab. All the patients suffered relapse after autologous stem cell transplantation, and brentuximab vedotin exposure differed. Thawed PBMCs were the source of CD8+ T cells, obtained through magnetic negative selection. With 4 bases removed from V and 1 base from J, the gap between germline ends came to 17 bases. The CDR3 is 16 residues long. Germline CDR1 SGDLS, CDR2 YYNGEE. The repertoire was sequenced with immunoSEQ multiplex PCR; TCRdb's copy has only in-frame clones and lacks some. There are approximately 20,000 clones in the sample; about nine tenths occur only once, and 5% lies in the top ten.

The sequenced sample was CD8+ T cells from blood, obtained before the fourth cycle of nivolumab. The chain combines TRBV9 with TRBJ1-2, with D maybe TRBD1 (5 bases). The sequence was obtained from a human donor with classical Hodgkin lymphoma. The CDR3 sequence is CASSPTWGGGNYGYTF. The CDR3 DNA sequence: TGTGCCAGCAGCCCAACATGGGGCGGTGGTAACTATGGCTACACCTTC. Full variable domain (missing parts from reference TRBV9 and TRBJ1-2): DSGVTQTPKHLITATGQRVTLRCSPRSGDLSVYWYQQSLDQGLQFLIQYYNGEERAKGNILERFSAQQFPDLHSELNLSSLELGDSALYFCASSPTWGGGNYGYTFGSGTRLTVV.